A single T cell receptor beta chain is shown here with its context. Antigen: not known. The data belong to a study of cytomegalovirus exposure and HLA in healthy donors. Overall study: The platform used for the approximately 130 validation repertoires matched that of the 500 to 850 first-cohort repertoires, a later analysis reported. The study, taken as a whole, reports: That first-cohort TCR clusters tended to co-occur in the 95 to 150 validation repertoires was found in a later analysis. According to the study, 180 or so TCR beta chains were cytomegalovirus-associated.

This CDR3 contains 15 residues. Germline CDR1 and CDR2: SGHTA and FQGNSA. Trimming removed 4 bases from V and 4 bases from J; junction bases left unmatched: 7. Some clones are missing from TCRdb's copy, which holds only in-frame ones; the method was immunoSEQ multiplex PCR. Here the sample spans about 120,000 clones, around 89% being singletons. The receptor's source is a young woman in good health and CMV-seropositive. The chain employs TRBV7-2 and TRBJ2-1; TRBD2 matches at 7 bases. The sequenced material came from PBMCs. Here the CDR3 DNA reads TGTGCCAGCAGCTACTCAGGACTAGGTTACAATGAGCAGTTCTTC. It translates to CASSYSGLGYNEQFF.